The 17 T cell receptor beta chains listed next were all sequenced from one sample in a study of blood T cell repertoires in COVID-19. This table comes from immunoSEQ multiplex PCR, and its TCRdb copy is limited to in-frame clones, with some not included. The table has 65,000 or so clones, about 77% seen once. Sequencing used peripheral blood. The source is a human donor in a cohort sampled during active COVID-19.

The chain carries TRBV15 and TRBJ1-2, with 7 bases that match TRBD1. The CDR3 loop spans 15 amino acids. In germline, CDR1 is LNHNV, CDR2 YYDKDF (reference sequence). J was trimmed by 8 bases and V by 0 bases; bases with no gene match: 9. The CDR3 DNA is TGTGCCACCAGCAGAGATCGAGGACAGGACAAGGGCTACACCTTC. Amino acids: CATSRDRGQDKGYTF.

V usage is TRBV5-6 and J usage is TRBJ2-3, with a tentative D call TRBD2 (6 bases). The ends were cut back, 1 base at V and 5 bases at J, with 17 bases in the middle. CDR1 is SGHDT, CDR2 YYEEEE, per germline. The CDR3 is made up of 16 amino acids. The CDR3 coding sequence is TGTGCCAGCAGCTTGTTCGCAGGGCGGGGAGAAGATACGCAGTATTTT. It is translated as CASSLFAGRGEDTQYF.

In DNA form, the CDR3 reads TGTGCCAGCAGTTTATCGACAGGGGGATCCACCGGGGAGCTGTTTTTT. Translation gives CASSLSTGGSTGELFF. The chain couples TRBV28 to TRBJ2-2, with 9 bases aligning to TRBD1. After removal of 1 base from V and 4 bases from J, the junction contained 4 bases not matched to a gene. The V gene's germline CDR1 is MDHEN and CDR2 SYDVKM. There are 16 residues in the CDR3.

The chain has TRBV7-9 and TRBJ2-5; the D is unclear. Trimming cost V 0 bases and J 5 bases, with 7 bases left between them. The CDR3 has 13 residues. Germline-derived CDR1 and CDR2 are SEHNR and FQNEAQ (reference sequence). CDR3 residues: CASSLAFGETQYF. CDR3 nucleotides: TGTGCCAGCAGCTTAGCGTTCGGGGAGACCCAGTACTTC.

The V gene is TRBV5-1, the J gene TRBJ1-1, with D uncertain. The CDR3 contains 13 residues. The V gene's germline CDR1 is SGHRS and CDR2 YFSETQ. Trimming took off 0 bases at V and 7 bases at J, with 10 bases between the two ends. The CDR3 is CASSLGAEGEAFF. CDR3 DNA: TGCGCCAGCAGCTTGGGGGCCGAGGGTGAAGCTTTCTTT.

This chain connects TRBV28 to TRBJ2-5, with 11 bases lining up with TRBD1. Trimming took 4 bases from V and 3 from J; bases not matched to a gene: 7. The CDR3 sequence is 16 residues long. Per germline, CDR1 MDHEN and CDR2 SYDVKM. The CDR3 protein is CASSSSGQGVEETQYF. The DNA for the CDR3 is TGTGCCAGCAGTTCCTCGGGACAGGGGGTGGAAGAGACCCAGTACTTC.

The V and J genes are TRBV27 and TRBJ1-2; weak D call: TRBD1 (5 bases). Germline values: CDR1 MNHEY, CDR2 SMNVEV (reference sequence). V was cut by 0 bases and J by 3 bases, with 8 bases left in between. This CDR3 has 14 amino acids. CDR3 protein: CASSLSKTDYGYTF. The CDR3 DNA follows: TGTGCCAGCAGTTTATCGAAGACAGACTATGGCTACACCTTC.

The rearrangement uses TRBV29-1 and TRBJ2-7; D is unclear. Germline CDR1 is SQVTM and CDR2 is ANQGSEA. V gave up 5 bases and J gave up 1 base, with 12 bases separating them. The CDR3 sequence is 13 residues long. This chain's CDR3 is CSVLNLQSYEQYF. CDR3 sequence (DNA): TGCAGCGTTCTGAATTTACAGTCCTACGAGCAGTACTTC.

This sequence joins TRBV28 and TRBJ2-5; D not resolved. This CDR3 is built from 13 residues. Germline lookup yields CDR1 MDHEN and CDR2 SYDVKM. V was pared by 5 bases and J by 0 bases, with 7 bases between. CDR3 sequence: CASSPNYQETQYF. The CDR3 DNA reads as TGTGCCAGCAGTCCCAATTACCAAGAGACCCAGTACTTC.

The rearrangement uses TRBV10-1 and TRBJ2-7; D is possibly TRBD2 (6 bases). V gave up 3 bases and J gave up 6 bases, with 18 bases separating them. The CDR3 is made up of 15 amino acids. Looked up from germline, CDR1 is WNHNN and CDR2 is SYGVQD (reference sequence). The CDR3 nucleotides read TGCGCCAGCAGTGATCCTCTATCGGGAGTGTCCGAGCAGTACTTC. Translating gives CASSDPLSGVSEQYF.

This clone was picked up a small number of times. The rearrangement joins TRBV7-6 to TRBJ2-1, with D possibly being TRBD2 (6 bases). The V gene's germline CDR1 is SGHVS and CDR2 FNYEAQ. The CDR3 is 14 residues long. Trimming removed 5 bases from V and 4 bases from J, with 12 bases in between. DNA for the CDR3: TGTGCCAGCAGCGATCCTAGCGATTACAATGAGCAGTTCTTC. This gives the protein CASSDPSDYNEQFF.

This chain uses TRBV5-1 with TRBJ2-1; the match to TRBD2 covers 8 bases. Germline CDR1 is SGHRS and CDR2 is YFSETQ. This CDR3 has 19 amino acids. Trimming took 2 bases from V and 2 from J; bases not matched to a gene: 15. CDR3 in amino acids: CASSFPWGSVAGPYNEQFF. CDR3 nucleotide sequence: TGCGCCAGCAGCTTTCCGTGGGGGTCGGTAGCGGGACCCTACAATGAGCAGTTCTTC.

The chain is built from TRBV5-4 and TRBJ2-5, with TRBD2 identical over 9 bases. The CDR3 has 18 amino acids. The V gene end was trimmed by 0 bases and the J gene end by 1 base; junction bases not matched to a gene: 10. CDR1 and CDR2 (germline): SGHNT, YYREEE (reference sequence). The CDR3, as DNA: TGTGCCAGCAGCTTGGTCCTTTTGAGGACTAGCGTCCAAGAGACCCAGTACTTC. Translated, it gives CASSLVLLRTSVQETQYF.

CDR3 nucleotide sequence: TGTGCCAGCAGTGGACAGCTTATGAATTCACCCCTCCACTTT. Its translation: CASSGQLMNSPLHF. The chain combines TRBV9 with TRBJ1-6, with TRBD1 as a possible D gene (6 bases). There are 14 residues in the CDR3. The germline V gene encodes CDR1 SGDLS and CDR2 YYNGEE. V lost 5 bases to trimming and J lost 7 bases, with 13 bases between them.

V is TRBV19 and J is TRBJ1-5; D is ambiguous. The CDR3 covers 13 residues. V lost 4 bases and J lost 9, with 13 bases in between. The germline V gene encodes CDR1 LNHDA and CDR2 SQIVND (reference sequence). CDR3 bases: TGTGCCAGTAGTACCCACCCAAGCGGGCCCCAGCATTTT. This gives the protein CASSTHPSGPQHF.

The gene calls are TRBV25-1 and TRBJ1-4; D is unresolved. Germline loops: CDR1 MGHDK, CDR2 SYGVNS. This CDR3 is 15 amino acids long. Trimming removed 3 bases from V and 6 bases from J, with 14 bases in between. As DNA, the CDR3 is TGTGCCAGCAGTGACTCTTGGTACGAGGATGAAAAACTGTTTTTT. It specifies CASSDSWYEDEKLFF.

This chain connects TRBV9 to TRBJ1-4, with D uncertain. V was trimmed by 5 bases and J by 4 bases, leaving 9 bases between them. This CDR3 is built from 13 residues. Germline loops: CDR1 SGDLS, CDR2 YYNGEE. CDR3 DNA: TGTGCCAGCAGTCGCGATTTTAATGAAAAACTGTTTTTT. Translated: CASSRDFNEKLFF. Full variable domain (remainder filled in from reference TRBV9 and TRBJ1-4): DSGVTQTPKHLITATGQRVTLRCSPRSGDLSVYWYQQSLDQGLQFLIQYYNGEERAKGNILERFSAQQFPDLHSELNLSSLELGDSALYFCASSRDFNEKLFFGSGTQLSVL.